A selection of T cell receptor beta chains follows, all from one sample in a study of memory CD4+ T cells and cytomegalovirus serostatus. Generated by immunoSEQ multiplex PCR, the TCRdb table keeps only in-frame clones and is missing some. The data show about 31,000 clones, with approximately 76% seen just once and roughly 0.63% held by the top ten. The sample comprised memory CD4+ T cells from blood. Receptors originate from an adult in good health and CMV-seronegative. Some clones in this sample may be carry-over from other donors' samples. CDR3s include the opening cysteine and the closing phenylalanine or tryptophan. The D gene is left open where the match is weak. The listing skips clone size in some rows; elsewhere it reads once, few, many or a size class.

J: TRBJ1-2
D: TRBD1
size: -
V: TRBV12-5
DNA: TGTGCTTCCAACGTCCAGGACAGGGACCCTCCAGTGGATGGCTACACCTTC
CDR3: CASNVQDRDPPVDGYTF

J: TRBJ1-1
D: -
size: -
V: TRBV11-2
DNA: TGTGCCAGCAGCTTAGGTTATCTTTCGATGAGAGCTTTCTTT
CDR3: CASSLGYLSMRAFF

J: TRBJ2-1
D: -
size: -
V: TRBV7-2
DNA: TGTGCCAGCAGTTTCACCGGGACGTTCTACAATGAGCAGTTCTTC
CDR3: CASSFTGTFYNEQFF

J: TRBJ1-1
D: TRBD1
size: -
V: TRBV5-4
DNA: TGTGCCAGCAGCTTGTGGACAGGGGGTCGGAACACTGAAGCTTTCTTT
CDR3: CASSLWTGGRNTEAFF

J: TRBJ1-6
D: -
size: once
V: TRBV5-6
DNA: TGTGCCAGCAGCTCCCGGGACGGATTTAATTCACCCCTCCACTTT
CDR3: CASSSRDGFNSPLHF

J: TRBJ1-4
D: TRBD1
size: once
V: TRBV5-8
DNA: TGTGCCAGCAGCCCGTCCCGGGACAGGGGGCGCGGTGAAAAACTGTTTTTT
CDR3: CASSPSRDRGRGEKLFF

J: TRBJ1-2
D: TRBD1
size: few
V: TRBV5-6
DNA: TGTGCCAGCAGTCCGACGGGACAGAGTCCTAACTATGGCTACACCTTC
CDR3: CASSPTGQSPNYGYTF

J: TRBJ2-3
D: TRBD2
size: -
V: TRBV27
DNA: TGTGCCAGCACCTTAGCGGGGGGGAGCACAGATACGCAGTATTTT
CDR3: CASTLAGGSTDTQYF

J: TRBJ2-3
D: TRBD1
size: -
V: TRBV7-9
DNA: TGTGCCAGCAGCACATCCCCATCGACAGGGCGAACGCAGTATTTT
CDR3: CASSTSPSTGRTQYF

J: TRBJ1-2
D: -
size: -
V: TRBV6-5
DNA: TGTGCCAGCACCTCCCCGGGGTATGGCTACACCTTC
CDR3: CASTSPGYGYTF

J: TRBJ2-7
D: -
size: -
V: TRBV2
DNA: TGTGCCAGCAGTGAATTGTACGAGCAGTACTTC
CDR3: CASSELYEQYF

J: TRBJ1-5
D: -
size: -
V: TRBV6-1
DNA: TGTGCCAGCAGTGAAGAGGTGGGGCGCAATCAGCCCCAGCATTTT
CDR3: CASSEEVGRNQPQHF

J: TRBJ1-1
D: -
size: -
V: TRBV9
DNA: TGTGCCAGCAGCGCAGCAGGACAGCTACTGAACACTGAAGCTTTCTTT
CDR3: CASSAAGQLLNTEAFF

J: TRBJ1-6
D: -
size: -
V: TRBV7-9
DNA: TGTGCCAGCAGCGTCAGGGGTTATAATTCACCCCTCCACTTT
CDR3: CASSVRGYNSPLHF

J: TRBJ2-5
D: -
size: -
V: TRBV7-3
DNA: TGTGCCAGCAGCTTAAGGGTTGGAGAGACCCAGTACTTC
CDR3: CASSLRVGETQYF

J: TRBJ1-4
D: TRBD1
size: -
V: TRBV5-6
DNA: TGTGCCAGCAGCCCCTGGGACAGACCTAATGAAAAACTGTTTTTT
CDR3: CASSPWDRPNEKLFF

J: TRBJ2-3
D: -
size: -
V: TRBV19
DNA: TGTGCCAGTAGGCGAGAGGGGCCCAGGTCGGGTCCTTATCAGTATTTT
CDR3: CASRREGPRSGPYQYF

J: TRBJ1-1
D: -
size: -
V: TRBV5-1
DNA: TGCGCCAGCAGACTGACAGGGAACACTGAAGCTTTCTTT
CDR3: CASRLTGNTEAFF

J: TRBJ1-1
D: -
size: few
V: TRBV9
DNA: TGTGCCAGCAGCGTAGTAGGGGGGGTAGGAAGACCCACTGAAGCTTTCTTT
CDR3: CASSVVGGVGRPTEAFF